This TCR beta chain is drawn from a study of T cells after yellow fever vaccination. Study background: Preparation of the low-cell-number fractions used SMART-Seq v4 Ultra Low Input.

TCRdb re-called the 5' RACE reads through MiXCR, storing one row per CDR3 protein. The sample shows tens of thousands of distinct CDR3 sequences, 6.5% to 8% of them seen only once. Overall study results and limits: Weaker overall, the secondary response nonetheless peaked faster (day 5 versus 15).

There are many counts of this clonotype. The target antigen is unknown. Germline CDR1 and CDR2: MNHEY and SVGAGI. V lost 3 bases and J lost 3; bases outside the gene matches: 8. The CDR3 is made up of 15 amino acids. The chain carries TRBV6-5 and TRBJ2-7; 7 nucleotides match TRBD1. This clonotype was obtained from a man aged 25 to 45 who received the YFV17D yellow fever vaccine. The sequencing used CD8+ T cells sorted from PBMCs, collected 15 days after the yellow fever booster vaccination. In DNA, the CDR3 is TGTGCCAGCAGTTATCGGGCAGGGGGATTCTACGAGCAGTACTTC. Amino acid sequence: CASSYRAGGFYEQYF.